The text below deals with one T cell receptor beta chain. Its specificity is not known. PCR employed 60 Vbeta and 13 Jbeta primers. TCRdb's copy holds only in-frame clones and misses some; the assay was immunoSEQ multiplex PCR. The repertoire holds 110,000 or so clones, over 65% seen once, with 2% to 3% in the top ten. The data belong to a study of cytomegalovirus exposure and HLA in healthy donors. Overall study results and limits: The classifier was said to identify cytomegalovirus status with high specificity and sensitivity. Prior analysis indicated that the majority of TCR beta V segments exhibited productivity approximately 90% or approximately 30% of the time. An assumption of roughly uniform sequencing depth across donors underlay the presence/absence analyses.

The CDR3 is made up of 17 amino acids. In germline, CDR1 is SGHRS, CDR2 YFSETQ. With 4 bases clipped from V and 5 bases from J, the junction kept 9 bases outside the gene matches. This TCR derives from a woman aged 18-29 years in good health and CMV-seronegative. The rearrangement joins TRBV5-1 to TRBJ2-5; TRBD2 aligns across 15 bases. The specimen sequenced was PBMCs. CDR3 sequence: CASSPTRGTSGRETQYF. The CDR3 nucleotides are TGCGCCAGCAGCCCAACCCGGGGGACTAGCGGGAGGGAGACCCAGTACTTC.